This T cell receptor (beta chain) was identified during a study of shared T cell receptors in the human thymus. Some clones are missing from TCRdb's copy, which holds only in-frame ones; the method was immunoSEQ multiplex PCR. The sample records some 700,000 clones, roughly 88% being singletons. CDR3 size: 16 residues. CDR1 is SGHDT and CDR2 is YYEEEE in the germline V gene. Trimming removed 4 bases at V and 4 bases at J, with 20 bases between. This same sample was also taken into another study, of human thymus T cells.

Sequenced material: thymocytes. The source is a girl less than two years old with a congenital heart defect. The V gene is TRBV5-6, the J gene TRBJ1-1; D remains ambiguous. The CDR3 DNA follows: TGTGCCAGCAGCCCCCTGGGCGGGAGTCGGGCCACTGAAGCTTTCTTT. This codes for CASSPLGGSRATEAFF. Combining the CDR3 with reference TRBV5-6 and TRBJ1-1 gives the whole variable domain DAGVTQSPTHLIKTRGQQVTLRCSPKSGHDTVSWYQQALGQGPQFIFQYYEEEERQRGNFPDRFSGHQFPNYSSELNVNALLLGDSALYLCASSPLGGSRATEAFFGQGTRLTVV.